A single sample gave rise to the 13 T cell receptor beta chains below, sequenced in a study of blood T cell repertoires in COVID-19. Assay used: immunoSEQ multiplex PCR; TCRdb lists only in-frame clones, some missing. The sample comprises about 160,000 clones, around 82% of which are singletons, and 6.9% rests with the top ten. What was sequenced was peripheral blood. The receptor set was obtained from an elderly man with COVID-19, enrolled during active disease.

This chain links TRBV2 with TRBJ1-3; TRBD1 aligns across 7 bases. The V gene's germline CDR1 is SNHLY and CDR2 FYNNEI. The CDR3 consists of 16 residues. J gave up 0 bases and V 7 bases, and 9 bases lay outside the gene matches. The CDR3 sequence is CASNRGITDSGNTIYF. As DNA, the CDR3 is TGTGCCAGCAACAGGGGCATAACAGACTCTGGAAACACCATATATTTT.

The chain joins TRBV4-1 to TRBJ1-1; 7 positions agree with TRBD1. The germline V gene has CDR1 MGHRA and CDR2 YSYEKL. With 6 bases clipped from V and 9 bases from J, the junction kept 7 bases outside the gene matches. CDR3 length: 12 residues. In DNA, the CDR3 is TGCGCCAGCAGTCACAGGAGGGGGCAAGCTTTCTTT. Residues: CASSHRRGQAFF.

The V gene is TRBV6-1, the J gene TRBJ1-2; possibly TRBD1 for D (5 bases). Deletions cut 0 bases from V and 3 bases from J, with 20 bases between. Germline V lookup: CDR1 MNHNS, CDR2 SASEGT. The CDR3 extends over 18 amino acids. The DNA for the CDR3 is TGTGCCAGCAGTGAAGCCATCGCTGGAGGGGCGGTGGACTATGGCTACACCTTC. It specifies CASSEAIAGGAVDYGYTF.

The chain uses TRBV18 and TRBJ1-3; no reliable D call. The CDR3 is made up of 15 amino acids. Germline V CDR1 and CDR2: KGHSH, LQKENI. Trimming stripped 2 bases from V and 1 base from J, with 9 bases between. The CDR3 loop reads CASSPETGSGNTIYF. CDR3 nucleotides: TGTGCCAGCTCACCAGAGACGGGGTCTGGAAACACCATATATTTT.

The J gene is TRBJ1-2, the V gene TRBV5-1; a weak D match, TRBD1 (6 bases). The CDR3 covers 16 residues. Germline CDR1 SGHRS, CDR2 YFSETQ. The V and J ends lost 1 base and 5 bases respectively, with 18 bases between them. The DNA for the CDR3 is TGCGCCAGCAGCTTGTCCCCCAGTGGGGGCGCATATGGCTACACCTTC. Translation: CASSLSPSGGAYGYTF.

In this sample, this clone turned up once. The chain links TRBV5-1 to TRBJ2-7, with 16 positions matching TRBD2. V trimming: 0 bases; J trimming: 7 bases; junction bases outside the gene matches: 7. The CDR3 extends over 17 amino acids. Germline CDR1 is SGHRS and CDR2 is YFSETQ. In DNA, the CDR3 is TGCGCCAGCAGCTTGGGTGGGACTAGCGGGGGGGCGCAGGAGCAGTACTTC. Amino acid sequence: CASSLGGTSGGAQEQYF. The whole variable domain, filled in from reference TRBV5-1 and TRBJ2-7, reads KAGVTQTPRYLIKTRGQQVTLSCSPISGHRSVSWYQQTPGQGLQFLFEYFSETQRNKGNFPGRFSGRQFSNSRSEMNVSTLELGDSALYLCASSLGGTSGGAQEQYFGPGTRLTVT.

The chain carries TRBV7-2 and TRBJ2-3; 9 bases are a match to TRBD1. The CDR3 runs to 15 residues. V lost 6 bases and J lost 4; bases outside the gene matches: 8. The V gene's germline CDR1 is SGHTA and CDR2 FQGNSA. The CDR3 DNA sequence: TGTGCCAGCAGTCCGGGACAGGGAAAGGCAGATACGCAGTATTTT. The encoded protein is CASSPGQGKADTQYF.

This clone was seen a few times. The J gene is TRBJ1-5, the V gene TRBV18; TRBD1 matches at 7 bases. Germline V gene sequence: CDR1 KGHSH, CDR2 LQKENI. CDR3 size: 17 residues. J was trimmed by 0 bases and V by 3 bases; bases with no gene match: 8. DNA for the CDR3: TGTGCCAGCTCACCCCAAATAGGGACAGTTAGCAATCAGCCCCAGCATTTT. This translates into CASSPQIGTVSNQPQHF.

The CDR3 DNA follows: TGTGCCAGCAGCCACTCAGGTTACACCATATATTTT. It specifies CASSHSGYTIYF. V gene TRBV7-2 combines with J gene TRBJ1-3, with D unresolved. In germline, CDR1 is SGHTA, CDR2 FQGNSA. The CDR3 contains 12 residues. V was cut by 5 bases and J by 8 bases, with 10 bases left in between.

The chain is built from TRBV6-5 and TRBJ2-7; TRBD1 matches 7 bases. The CDR3 length is 14 residues. Per the germline V gene, CDR1 is MNHEY and CDR2 is SVGAGI. V was pared by 5 bases and J by 4 bases, with 8 bases of the junction left unmatched. CDR3 residues: CASSRDRLQYEQYF. The CDR3 region has the DNA TGTGCCAGCAGTCGGGACAGACTCCAGTACGAGCAGTACTTC.

The rearrangement uses TRBV6-5 and TRBJ2-7; 7 bases are a match to TRBD1. V trimming: 7 bases; J trimming: 3 bases; junction bases outside the gene matches: 12. Germline lookup yields CDR1 MNHEY and CDR2 SVGAGI. The CDR3 length is 15 residues. Here the CDR3 DNA reads TGTGCCAGCAAAAGTCATAGGGACAGTTTCTACGAGCAGTACTTC. Translated, it gives CASKSHRDSFYEQYF.

This clone is a singleton in its sample. The chain is built from TRBV28 and TRBJ1-2; D is uncertain. V shed 3 bases and J shed 0 bases, with 14 bases lying between them. The germline CDR1 and CDR2 sequences are MDHEN and SYDVKM. The CDR3 contains 16 residues. The CDR3 loop is CASSLPGNPSNYGYTF. CDR3 nucleotides: TGTGCCAGCAGTTTGCCGGGGAACCCTTCTAACTATGGCTACACCTTC.

This clone was found a few times. The V call is TRBV2, the J call TRBJ2-3; 10 bases are shared with TRBD2. The CDR3 totals 15 residues. CDR1 and CDR2 (germline): SNHLY, FYNNEI. Germline trimming cut 1 base from V and 6 bases from J; bases unmatched to any gene: 4. CDR3: CASSEGLAGEDTQYF. As DNA, the CDR3 is TGTGCCAGCAGTGAAGGCCTAGCGGGGGAGGATACGCAGTATTTT.